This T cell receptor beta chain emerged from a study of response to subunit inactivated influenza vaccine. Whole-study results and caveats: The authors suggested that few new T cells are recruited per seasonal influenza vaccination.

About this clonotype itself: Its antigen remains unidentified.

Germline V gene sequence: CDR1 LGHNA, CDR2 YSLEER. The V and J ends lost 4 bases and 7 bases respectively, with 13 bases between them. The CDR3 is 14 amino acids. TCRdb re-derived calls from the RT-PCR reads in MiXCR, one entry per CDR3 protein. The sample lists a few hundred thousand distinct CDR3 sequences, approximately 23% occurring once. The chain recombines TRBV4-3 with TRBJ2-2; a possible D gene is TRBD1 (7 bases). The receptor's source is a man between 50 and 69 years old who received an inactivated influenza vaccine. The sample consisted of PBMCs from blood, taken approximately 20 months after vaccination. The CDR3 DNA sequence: TGCGCCAGCAGCCGACAGGGAGGCGGCGGGGAGCTGTTTTTT. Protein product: CASSRQGGGGELFF.